This is a list of T cell receptor beta chains from one sample in a study of T cell responses to AZD1222 COVID-19 vaccine. The data were produced by immunoSEQ multiplex PCR, yet TCRdb's version contains in-frame clones alone and is incomplete. This sample yields about 180,000 clones, of which over 75% are seen a single time; 6.5% to 7% belongs to the top ten. The sample consisted of peripheral blood, taken on day 0 of AZD1222 vaccination. These receptor sequences come from an adult in good health. Each CDR3 is given with its conserved first and last residue. The order of the fields is clone size, J gene, V gene, D gene, CDR3 protein, CDR3 DNA. A D gene is named only where the DNA matches it firmly. Some rows have no size entry. The others give once, few or many, or a class for an expanded clone.

abundance: .; j_gene: TRBJ1-5; v_gene: TRBV28; d_gene: TRBD1; CDR3aa: CASSLWDRGTGQPQHF; CDR3nt: TGTGCCAGCAGTTTATGGGACAGGGGGACAGGGCAGCCCCAGCATTTT
abundance: .; j_gene: TRBJ2-5; v_gene: TRBV7-9; d_gene: .; CDR3aa: CASSSIGWAQETQYF; CDR3nt: TGTGCCAGCAGCTCGATCGGGTGGGCCCAAGAGACCCAGTACTTC
abundance: .; j_gene: TRBJ2-7; v_gene: TRBV3-1/TRBV3-2; d_gene: .; CDR3aa: CASSQGTYEQYF; CDR3nt: TGTGCCAGCAGCCAGGGCACCTACGAGCAGTACTTC
abundance: once; j_gene: TRBJ2-1; v_gene: TRBV6-2/TRBV6-3; d_gene: TRBD2; CDR3aa: CASSSSGGAYNEQFF; CDR3nt: TGTGCCAGCAGTTCTAGCGGGGGGGCCTACAATGAGCAGTTCTTC
abundance: .; j_gene: TRBJ2-2; v_gene: TRBV13; d_gene: .; CDR3aa: CATQQELTNTGELFF; CDR3nt: TGTGCCACCCAGCAGGAACTGACGAACACCGGGGAGCTGTTTTTT
abundance: .; j_gene: TRBJ2-3; v_gene: TRBV23-1; d_gene: .; CDR3aa: CASALTVGSTDTQYF; CDR3nt: TGCGCCAGCGCCCTAACAGTAGGGAGCACAGATACGCAGTATTTT
abundance: .; j_gene: TRBJ2-7; v_gene: TRBV29-1; d_gene: TRBD1; CDR3aa: CSVESRTGRYEQYF; CDR3nt: TGCAGCGTTGAAAGCCGGACAGGGAGATACGAGCAGTACTTC
abundance: .; j_gene: TRBJ1-1; v_gene: TRBV5-4; d_gene: .; CDR3aa: CASSQELTGNTEAFF; CDR3nt: TGTGCCAGCAGCCAAGAGTTGACAGGGAACACTGAAGCTTTCTTT
abundance: few; j_gene: TRBJ1-1; v_gene: TRBV5-8; d_gene: .; CDR3aa: CASSLGGEAFF; CDR3nt: TGTGCCAGCAGCTTGGGAGGCGAAGCTTTCTTT
abundance: .; j_gene: TRBJ2-2; v_gene: TRBV4-1; d_gene: .; CDR3aa: CASSQDRLGPLARLFF; CDR3nt: TGCGCCAGCAGCCAAGATAGATTGGGGCCCTTGGCTCGGCTGTTTTTT
abundance: .; j_gene: TRBJ1-6; v_gene: TRBV6-5; d_gene: TRBD1; CDR3aa: CASSFRGTGNSPLHF; CDR3nt: TGTGCCAGCAGTTTTAGAGGGACAGGGAATTCACCCCTCCACTTT
abundance: .; j_gene: TRBJ1-2; v_gene: TRBV5-6; d_gene: TRBD1; CDR3aa: CASSLDNRGGYTF; CDR3nt: TGTGCCAGCAGCTTGGATAACAGGGGCGGCTACACCTTC
abundance: .; j_gene: TRBJ2-3; v_gene: TRBV7-9; d_gene: TRBD2; CDR3aa: CASSLASGGTDTQYF; CDR3nt: TGTGCCAGCAGCTTAGCTAGCGGGGGTACAGATACGCAGTATTTT
abundance: .; j_gene: TRBJ1-1; v_gene: TRBV19; d_gene: .; CDR3aa: CASSYGHVAFF; CDR3nt: TGTGCCAGTAGTTACGGGCATGTCGCTTTCTTT
abundance: .; j_gene: TRBJ2-1; v_gene: TRBV19; d_gene: .; CDR3aa: CASSIFASHNGQFF; CDR3nt: TGTGCCAGTAGTATTTTCGCTAGCCACAATGGGCAGTTCTTC
abundance: .; j_gene: TRBJ2-3; v_gene: TRBV9; d_gene: .; CDR3aa: CASSGGTDTQYF; CDR3nt: TGTGCCAGCAGCGGGGGCACAGATACGCAGTATTTT
abundance: .; j_gene: TRBJ1-3; v_gene: TRBV6-5; d_gene: .; CDR3aa: CAIGIQKHSGNTIYF; CDR3nt: TGTGCCATCGGTATACAGAAACACTCTGGAAACACCATATATTTT
abundance: .; j_gene: TRBJ1-4; v_gene: TRBV10-3; d_gene: .; CDR3aa: CAISESRGQANEKLFF; CDR3nt: TGTGCCATCAGTGAAAGCAGGGGTCAGGCTAATGAAAAACTGTTTTTT
abundance: .; j_gene: TRBJ2-7; v_gene: TRBV7-8; d_gene: .; CDR3aa: CASSTDGIHYEQYF; CDR3nt: TGTGCCAGCAGCACGGACGGAATCCACTACGAGCAGTACTTC
abundance: .; j_gene: TRBJ1-4; v_gene: TRBV19; d_gene: .; CDR3aa: CASSIPAGEKLFF; CDR3nt: TGTGCCAGTAGTATCCCGGCGGGCGAAAAACTGTTTTTT
abundance: .; j_gene: TRBJ1-1; v_gene: TRBV6-5; d_gene: .; CDR3aa: CATSRPMNTEAFF; CDR3nt: TGTGCCACATCCAGACCCATGAACACTGAAGCTTTCTTT
abundance: .; j_gene: TRBJ2-1; v_gene: TRBV6-5; d_gene: TRBD2; CDR3aa: CASSYGGAGDEQFF; CDR3nt: TGTGCCAGCAGTTACGGAGGGGCGGGAGATGAGCAGTTCTTC
abundance: once; j_gene: TRBJ2-4; v_gene: TRBV7-9; d_gene: TRBD2; CDR3aa: CASRKLAAEAKNIQYF; CDR3nt: TGTGCCAGCAGAAAACTAGCGGCGGAAGCCAAAAACATTCAGTACTTC
abundance: .; j_gene: TRBJ2-1; v_gene: TRBV7-8; d_gene: TRBD2; CDR3aa: CASSLARRGVGEQFF; CDR3nt: TGTGCCAGCAGCTTAGCGAGGCGGGGGGTGGGAGAGCAGTTCTTC
abundance: once; j_gene: TRBJ1-4; v_gene: TRBV7-9; d_gene: .; CDR3aa: CASSLVSGTANEKLFF; CDR3nt: TGTGCCAGCAGCTTAGTCTCGGGAACAGCTAATGAAAAACTGTTTTTT
abundance: .; j_gene: TRBJ1-5; v_gene: TRBV27; d_gene: .; CDR3aa: CASSLKGNQPQHF; CDR3nt: TGTGCCAGCAGTTTGAAGGGGAATCAGCCCCAGCATTTT
abundance: .; j_gene: TRBJ1-2; v_gene: TRBV5-6; d_gene: .; CDR3aa: CASSPVDRTNYGYTF; CDR3nt: TGTGCCAGCAGCCCGGTGGACAGAACTAACTATGGCTACACCTTC
abundance: .; j_gene: TRBJ2-7; v_gene: TRBV28; d_gene: .; CDR3aa: CASSFRTTIPYEQYF; CDR3nt: TGTGCCAGCAGTTTCAGGACTACAATACCCTACGAGCAGTACTTC
abundance: .; j_gene: TRBJ2-3; v_gene: TRBV7-8; d_gene: .; CDR3aa: CASSDRGSTDTQYF; CDR3nt: TGTGCCAGCAGCGACCGGGGGAGCACAGATACGCAGTATTTT
abundance: .; j_gene: TRBJ1-1; v_gene: TRBV12-3/TRBV12-4; d_gene: TRBD1; CDR3aa: CASSANRGEAFF; CDR3nt: TGTGCCAGCAGTGCGAACAGGGGTGAGGCTTTCTTT